Sequencing of this TCR beta chain was carried out in a study of shared clonotypes between healthy human individuals. Whole-study results and caveats: The genetic and exposure-history diversity represented was limited by few donors.

The authors loaded about 200 ng DNA, 25,000 to 30,000 T cell genomes, into sorted-subset replicate PCRs. Clones were read by immunoSEQ multiplex PCR, and TCRdb kept only the in-frame ones, dropping some. The profile shows about 120,000 clones, around 68% of them singletons. Germline V gene sequence: CDR1 LNHDA, CDR2 SQIVND (reference sequence). Trimming cost V 3 bases and J 5 bases; bases outside gene matches: 5. This CDR3 is built from 16 residues. As to this clone: What it recognizes is unknown.

This TCR was sampled from a woman in her thirties in good health. The genes are TRBV19 and TRBJ2-3; TRBD2 aligns across 13 bases. The sequencing sample was made of memory CD8+ T cells sorted from blood. Subset in this sample: CD45RO+ cells pooled with CCR7-negative TemRA cells. The CDR3 region has the DNA TGTGCCAGTAGTATCGGACTAGCGGGAGAGGGAGATACGCAGTATTTT. Translation: CASSIGLAGEGDTQYF.